This record concerns one T cell receptor beta chain sequence. The table lists this clonotype with many counts. The specificity of this receptor is unknown. The sample holds no much larger clone one base away, and base qualities are not on file. The germline V gene supplies CDR1 SGHTA and CDR2 FQGNSA. The CDR3 goes from the cysteine to the phenylalanine over 16 residues. Of the read, only the CDR3 DNA is kept; its 48 bases are in frame from base 1. Trimming accounts for 4 bases at V and 4 bases at J, while the number of junction bases matched to no gene is 8. The data originate from a study of glioma-infiltrating T cells (dated by TCRdb to 2016 to 2017). Regarding the complete study: TCR alpha- and beta-chain repertoires were sequenced from glioma tissue, non-neoplastic brain tissue and matched peripheral blood mononuclear cells. To measure divergence between tissue and blood T-cell populations, each tissue-infiltrating repertoire was compared with the peripheral blood repertoire of the same patient. The paired cohort comprised three low-grade glioma patients, 7 or 8 primary glioblastoma patients and three non-glioma patients contributing non-neoplastic brain tissue. Broad study findings and their caveats: Very few CDR3 sequences were shared between tissue and blood, attributed to high CDR3 diversity and limited sampling. VJ-independent divergence between tissue and blood was found to be below expectation in non-neoplastic patients but above expectation in all gliomas, particularly low-grade gliomas. Group comparisons rested on small numbers: three non-neoplastic, three low-grade glioma and seven or eight glioblastoma patients.

TCR alpha and beta CDR3 regions were amplified with the iRepertoire nested amplicon-rescue multiplex PCR (arm-PCR) platform from RNA. The input for one-step reverse transcription and amplification was about 85-400 ng of either tissue mRNA or PBMC total RNA. After bead purification, a secondary multiplex PCR added Illumina adapters, and libraries were gel-purified between 200 and 400 bp. Demultiplexing relied on internal 6-nucleotide barcodes carried by the libraries. Sequencing of the libraries was done on an Illumina MiSeq using 2x220 or 2x250 nucleotide paired-end reads. The study's own analysis went as follows. Paired reads were merged with FLASH 1.2.11 and aligned to the GRCh37 human genome with BWA-MEM before extracting TRA and TRB reads. An IMGT-derived reference of cassette sequences and CDR3 motifs, with pseudogenes included, was used for V and J assignment. Reads were translated in three frames, and productive CDR3s were defined as those with a C...FGXG motif and no stop codons. Unique combinations of V-J cassette pair and CDR3 amino acid sequence were defined as clonotypes. Hamming distance filtering was applied to reads, with thresholds set by the sequence error rate of each sample in mapped regions. Using fastp at Q25 and MiXCR, TCRdb reprocessed the public reads and kept productive beta chains. Identical CDR3 proteins give one entry, which carries the most common genes and DNA. These V and J calls derive from TCRdb rather than the authors' analysis. The sample table records over 100,000 distinct CDR3 sequences; 20% to 30% of these occur just once. The ten largest clones capture 35% of the sample.

The source material was glioma tissue, nonneoplastic brain tissue, or PBMCs (not recorded which). The chain couples TRBV7-2 to TRBJ2-3, with TRBD2 identical over 10 junction bases. The TCR comes from a human donor with low-grade glioma or glioblastoma, undergoing nonglioma brain surgery, or in good health (not recorded which). The nucleotide sequence reads TGTGCCAGCAGCTACCTCCAGCGGGAGGGCCCAGATACGCAGTATTTT. This sequence encodes CASSYLQREGPDTQYF.